Presented here are 14 T cell receptor beta chains from one specimen sequenced in a study of blood T cell repertoires in COVID-19. Sequencing used immunoSEQ multiplex PCR; TCRdb keeps in-frame clones, though not all of them. The sample carries 85,000 to 120,000 clones, approximately 80% recorded once. The source material was peripheral blood. Receptors were obtained from a man older than 75 with COVID-19, enrolled during active disease.

This rearrangement joins TRBV5-1 to TRBJ1-2; the D is unclear. The CDR3 spans 13 residues. CDR1 and CDR2 from the germline V gene are SGHRS and YFSETQ. Deletions cut 4 bases from V and 2 bases from J, with 9 bases between. The DNA of the CDR3 is TGCGCCAGCAGCCTAGGGAGGAACTATGGCTACACCTTC. This sequence encodes CASSLGRNYGYTF.

This sequence joins TRBV7-2 and TRBJ2-7; 8 bases are shared with TRBD1. The CDR3 totals 14 residues. V was clipped by 3 bases and J by 4 bases; unmatched bases: 5. Germline V gene sequence: CDR1 SGHTA, CDR2 FQGNSA. For the CDR3, the DNA is TGTGCCAGCAGCTTCGGCAGGGGGCTGTACGAGCAGTACTTC. Its translation is CASSFGRGLYEQYF.

This clone has just a few counts. The genes are TRBV19 and TRBJ1-2; D uncertain. V was trimmed by 7 bases and J by 5 bases, leaving 11 bases between them. CDR3 length: 12 amino acids. Germline V gives CDR1 LNHDA, CDR2 SQIVND (reference sequence). The CDR3 nucleotides are TGTGCCAGTATTGGGCCCGGTTATGGCTACACCTTC. Its protein is CASIGPGYGYTF. The variable domain in full, completed from reference TRBV19 and TRBJ1-2, reads DGGITQSPKYLFRKEGQNVTLSCEQNLNHDAMYWYRQDPGQGLRLIYYSQIVNDFQKGDIAEGYSVSREKKESFPLTVTSAQKNPTAFYLCASIGPGYGYTFGSGTRLTVV.

On this clone itself: The sample holds other DNA sequences that translate to the same CDR3. The chain joins TRBV28 to TRBJ2-7, with 7 bases fitting TRBD1. This CDR3 contains 14 residues. The V segment lost 3 bases and the J segment 4 bases; nucleotides outside the gene matches: 6. Germline loops: CDR1 MDHEN, CDR2 SYDVKM. The DNA of the CDR3 is TGTGCCAGCAGTTTTAGGGGGCTAGGATACGAGCAGTACTTC. Its translation: CASSFRGLGYEQYF.

This clone has just a few counts. The J gene is TRBJ2-3, the V gene TRBV11-2; 9 bases agree with TRBD2. V was clipped by 5 bases and J by 0 bases; unmatched bases: 3. This CDR3 region has 15 residues. CDR1 and CDR2 (germline): SGHAT, FQNNGV. Here the CDR3 reads CASSRLAVSTDTQYF. Here the CDR3 DNA reads TGTGCCAGCAGCCGACTAGCGGTTAGCACAGATACGCAGTATTTT.

This sequence joins TRBV7-2 and TRBJ2-1; D gene unclear. From germline, CDR1 is SGHTA and CDR2 FQGNSA. The CDR3 totals 15 residues. The V gene lost 5 bases and the J gene lost 0 bases, with 11 bases spanning the gap. The CDR3 bases are TGTGCCAGCAGCCCGTGGCGGAGCTCCTACAATGAGCAGTTCTTC. Its protein is CASSPWRSSYNEQFF.

This clone was detected only a few times. This chain joins TRBV19 and TRBJ1-1, with D maybe TRBD1 (6 bases). Trimming pared 3 bases from V and 1 base from J, leaving 12 bases between. From germline, CDR1 is LNHDA and CDR2 SQIVND (reference sequence). This CDR3 spans 15 amino acids. CDR3 sequence (DNA): TGTGCCAGTAGTATTCCAGGGGCGGGGAACACTGAAGCTTTCTTT. Translated: CASSIPGAGNTEAFF.

This clone occurred once. The chain is built from TRBV19 and TRBJ1-5, with 8 nucleotides matching TRBD1. CDR3 size: 12 residues. The ends lost 10 bases at V and 5 bases at J; junction bases unmatched: 4. Per germline, CDR1 LNHDA and CDR2 SQIVND (reference sequence). Here the CDR3 reads CATSGQDQPQHF. Here the CDR3 DNA reads TGTGCCACCTCGGGACAGGATCAGCCCCAGCATTTT.

The V and J genes are TRBV12-3 or TRBV12-4 and TRBJ2-3; possible D gene TRBD2, 5 bases. CDR3 length: 13 amino acids. Trimming removed 2 bases from V and 4 bases from J, with 7 bases in between. CDR3 loop: CASSLYGADTQYF. The CDR3, as DNA: TGTGCCAGCAGTTTATACGGGGCAGATACGCAGTATTTT.

V is TRBV3-1 (or the pseudogene TRBV3-2) and J is TRBJ1-2, with TRBD1 as a possible D gene (5 bases). Per germline, CDR1 LGHDT and CDR2 YNNKEL (reference sequence). The CDR3 spans 14 residues. The V gene lost 4 bases and the J gene lost 4 bases, with 13 bases spanning the gap. The CDR3 loop is CASSPAGISYGYTF. CDR3 nucleotide sequence: TGTGCCAGCAGCCCCGCAGGGATAAGCTATGGCTACACCTTC.

This clone has a handful of counts. The junction departs from the called germline gene at one end, perhaps through a read error. V gene TRBV7-7 combines with J gene TRBJ2-5; weak D call: TRBD1 (5 bases). The CDR3 has 13 residues. Germline CDR1 reads SSHAT; CDR2 reads FNYEAQ (reference sequence). The CDR3 loop reads CASSPDRQETQYF. DNA for the CDR3: TGTGCTAGCAGCCCCGACAGACAAGAGACCCAGTACTTC.

V gene TRBV5-6 combines with J gene TRBJ2-3; weak D call: TRBD2 (5 bases). This CDR3 is 14 amino acids long. V lost 3 bases, J lost 5 bases, and 13 bases lay in between. Germline V gene lookup returns CDR1 SGHDT and CDR2 YYEEEE. The CDR3 reads CASSWEMAVDTQYF. The CDR3 nucleotides read TGTGCCAGCAGCTGGGAGATGGCGGTAGATACGCAGTATTTT.

This chain links TRBV19 with TRBJ1-4; weak D call: TRBD1 (6 bases). The CDR3 has 13 amino acids. Trimming removed 7 bases at V and 6 bases at J, with 12 bases between. Germline CDR1 and CDR2: LNHDA and SQIVND (reference sequence). The DNA of the CDR3 is TGTGCCAGTACACAGGGAGGGGATGAAAAACTGTTTTTT. Protein product: CASTQGGDEKLFF.

The CDR3 nucleotides are TGTGCCAGCAGCCAAGAAACTCAGGCTAGCGGGGGGAACAATGAGCAGTTCTTC. Its translation is CASSQETQASGGNNEQFF. This chain connects TRBV4-2 to TRBJ2-1, with 11 bases aligning to TRBD2. V trimming: 0 bases; J trimming: 5 bases; junction bases outside the gene matches: 9. The V gene's germline CDR1 is LGHNA and CDR2 YNFKEQ. The CDR3 totals 18 residues.